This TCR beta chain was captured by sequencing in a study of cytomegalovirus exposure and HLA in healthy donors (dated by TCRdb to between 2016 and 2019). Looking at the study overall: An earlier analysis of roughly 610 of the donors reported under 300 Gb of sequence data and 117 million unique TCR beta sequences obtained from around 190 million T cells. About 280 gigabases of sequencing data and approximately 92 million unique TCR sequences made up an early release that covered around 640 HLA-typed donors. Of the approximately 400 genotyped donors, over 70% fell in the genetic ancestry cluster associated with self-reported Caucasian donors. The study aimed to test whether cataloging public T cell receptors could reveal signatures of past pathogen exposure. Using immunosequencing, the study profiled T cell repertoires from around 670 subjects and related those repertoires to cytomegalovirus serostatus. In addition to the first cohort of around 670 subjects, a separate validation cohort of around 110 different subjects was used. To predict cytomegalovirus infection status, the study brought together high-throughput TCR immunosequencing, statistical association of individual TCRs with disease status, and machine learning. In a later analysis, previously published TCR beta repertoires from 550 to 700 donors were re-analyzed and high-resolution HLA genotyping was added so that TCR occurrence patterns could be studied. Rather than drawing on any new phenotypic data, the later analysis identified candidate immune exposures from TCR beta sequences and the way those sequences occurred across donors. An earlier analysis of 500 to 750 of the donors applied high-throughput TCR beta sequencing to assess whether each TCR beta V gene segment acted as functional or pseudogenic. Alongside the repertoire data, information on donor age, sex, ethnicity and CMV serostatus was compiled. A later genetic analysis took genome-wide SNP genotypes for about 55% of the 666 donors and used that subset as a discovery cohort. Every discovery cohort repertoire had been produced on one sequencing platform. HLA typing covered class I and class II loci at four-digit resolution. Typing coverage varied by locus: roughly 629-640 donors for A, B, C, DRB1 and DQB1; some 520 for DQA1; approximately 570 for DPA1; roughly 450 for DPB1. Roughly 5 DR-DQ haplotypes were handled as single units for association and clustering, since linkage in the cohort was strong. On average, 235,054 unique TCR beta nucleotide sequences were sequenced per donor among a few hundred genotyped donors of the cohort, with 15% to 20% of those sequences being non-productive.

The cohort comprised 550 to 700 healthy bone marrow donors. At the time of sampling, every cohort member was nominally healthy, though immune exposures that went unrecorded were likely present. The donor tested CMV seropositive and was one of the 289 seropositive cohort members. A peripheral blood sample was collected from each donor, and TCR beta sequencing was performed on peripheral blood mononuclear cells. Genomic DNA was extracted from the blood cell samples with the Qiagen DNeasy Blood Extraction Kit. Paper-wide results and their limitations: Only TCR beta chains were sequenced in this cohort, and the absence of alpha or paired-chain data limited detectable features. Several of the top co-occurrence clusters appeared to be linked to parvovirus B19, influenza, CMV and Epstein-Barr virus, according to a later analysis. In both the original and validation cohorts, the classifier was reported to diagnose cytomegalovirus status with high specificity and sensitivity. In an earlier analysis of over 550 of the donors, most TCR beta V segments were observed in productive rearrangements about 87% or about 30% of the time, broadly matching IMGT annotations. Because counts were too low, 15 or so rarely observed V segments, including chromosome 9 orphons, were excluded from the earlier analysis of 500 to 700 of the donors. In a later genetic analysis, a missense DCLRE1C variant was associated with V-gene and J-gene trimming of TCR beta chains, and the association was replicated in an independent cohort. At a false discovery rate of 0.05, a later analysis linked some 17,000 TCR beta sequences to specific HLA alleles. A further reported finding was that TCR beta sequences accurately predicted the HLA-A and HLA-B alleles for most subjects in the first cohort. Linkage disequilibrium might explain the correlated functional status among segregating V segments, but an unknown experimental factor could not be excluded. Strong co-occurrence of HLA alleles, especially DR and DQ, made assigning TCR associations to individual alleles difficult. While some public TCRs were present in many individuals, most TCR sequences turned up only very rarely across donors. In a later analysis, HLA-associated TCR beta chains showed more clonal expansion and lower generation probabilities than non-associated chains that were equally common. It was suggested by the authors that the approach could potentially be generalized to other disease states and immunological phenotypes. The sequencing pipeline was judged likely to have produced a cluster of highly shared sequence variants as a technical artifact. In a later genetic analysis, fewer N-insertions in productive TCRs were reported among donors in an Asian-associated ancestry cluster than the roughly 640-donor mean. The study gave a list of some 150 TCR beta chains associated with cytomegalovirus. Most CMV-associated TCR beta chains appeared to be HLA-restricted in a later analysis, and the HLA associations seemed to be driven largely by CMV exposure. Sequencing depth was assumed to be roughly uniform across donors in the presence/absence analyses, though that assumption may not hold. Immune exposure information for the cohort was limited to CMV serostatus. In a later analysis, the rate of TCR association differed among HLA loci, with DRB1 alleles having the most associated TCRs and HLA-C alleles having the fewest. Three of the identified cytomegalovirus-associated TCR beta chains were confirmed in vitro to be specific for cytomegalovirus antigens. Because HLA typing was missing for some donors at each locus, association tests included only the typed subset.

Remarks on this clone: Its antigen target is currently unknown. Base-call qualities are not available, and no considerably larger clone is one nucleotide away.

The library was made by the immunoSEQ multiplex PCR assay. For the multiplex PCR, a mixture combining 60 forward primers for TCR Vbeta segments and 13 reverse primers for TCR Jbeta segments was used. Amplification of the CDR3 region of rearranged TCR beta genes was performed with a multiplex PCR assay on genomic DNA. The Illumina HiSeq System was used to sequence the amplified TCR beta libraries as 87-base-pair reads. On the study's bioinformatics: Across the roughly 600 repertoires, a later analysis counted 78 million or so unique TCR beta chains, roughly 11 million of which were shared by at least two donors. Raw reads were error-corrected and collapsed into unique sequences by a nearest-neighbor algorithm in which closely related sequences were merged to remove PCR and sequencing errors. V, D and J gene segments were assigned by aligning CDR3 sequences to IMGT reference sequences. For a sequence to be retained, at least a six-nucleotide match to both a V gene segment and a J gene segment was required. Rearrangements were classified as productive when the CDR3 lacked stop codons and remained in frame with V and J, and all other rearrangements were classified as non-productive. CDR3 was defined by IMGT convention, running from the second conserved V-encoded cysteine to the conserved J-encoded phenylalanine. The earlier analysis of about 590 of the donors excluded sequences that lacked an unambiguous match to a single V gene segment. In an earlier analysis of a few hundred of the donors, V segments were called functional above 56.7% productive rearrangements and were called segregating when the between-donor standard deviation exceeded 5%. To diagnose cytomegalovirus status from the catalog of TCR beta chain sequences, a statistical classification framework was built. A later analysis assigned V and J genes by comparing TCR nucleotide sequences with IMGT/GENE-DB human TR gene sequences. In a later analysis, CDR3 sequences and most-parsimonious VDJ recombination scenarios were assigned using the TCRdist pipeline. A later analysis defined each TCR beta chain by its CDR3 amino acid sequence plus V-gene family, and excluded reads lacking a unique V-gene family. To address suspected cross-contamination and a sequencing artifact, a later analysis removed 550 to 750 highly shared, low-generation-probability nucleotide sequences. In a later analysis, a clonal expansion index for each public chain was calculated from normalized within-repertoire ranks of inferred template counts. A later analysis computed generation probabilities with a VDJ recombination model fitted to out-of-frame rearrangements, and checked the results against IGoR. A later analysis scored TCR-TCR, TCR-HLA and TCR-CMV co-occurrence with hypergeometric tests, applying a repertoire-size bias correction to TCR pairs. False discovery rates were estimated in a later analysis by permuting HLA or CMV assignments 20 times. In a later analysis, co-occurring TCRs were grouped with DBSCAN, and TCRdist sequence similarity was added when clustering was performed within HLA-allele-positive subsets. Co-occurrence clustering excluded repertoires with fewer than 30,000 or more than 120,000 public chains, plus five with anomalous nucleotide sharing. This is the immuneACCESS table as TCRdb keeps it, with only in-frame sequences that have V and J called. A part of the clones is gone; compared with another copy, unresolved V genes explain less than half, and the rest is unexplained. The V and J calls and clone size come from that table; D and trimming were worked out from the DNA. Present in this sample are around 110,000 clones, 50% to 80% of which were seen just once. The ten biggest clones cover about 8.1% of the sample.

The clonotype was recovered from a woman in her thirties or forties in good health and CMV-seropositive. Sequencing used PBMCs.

CDR3 protein: CASTMGGGAYEQYF. The nucleotide sequence reads TGCGCCAGCACCATGGGCGGGGGTGCCTACGAGCAGTACTTC. The rearranged segments are TRBV10-2 and TRBJ2-7; 7 of the junction bases match TRBD2. The CDR3 contains 14 residues, cysteine and phenylalanine counted. Of all the DNA, just the CDR3 is kept, 42 bases in frame from base 1. The germline V gene provides CDR1 WSHSY and CDR2 SAAADI. V trim: 7 bases; J trim: 2 bases; unmatched bases: 8.